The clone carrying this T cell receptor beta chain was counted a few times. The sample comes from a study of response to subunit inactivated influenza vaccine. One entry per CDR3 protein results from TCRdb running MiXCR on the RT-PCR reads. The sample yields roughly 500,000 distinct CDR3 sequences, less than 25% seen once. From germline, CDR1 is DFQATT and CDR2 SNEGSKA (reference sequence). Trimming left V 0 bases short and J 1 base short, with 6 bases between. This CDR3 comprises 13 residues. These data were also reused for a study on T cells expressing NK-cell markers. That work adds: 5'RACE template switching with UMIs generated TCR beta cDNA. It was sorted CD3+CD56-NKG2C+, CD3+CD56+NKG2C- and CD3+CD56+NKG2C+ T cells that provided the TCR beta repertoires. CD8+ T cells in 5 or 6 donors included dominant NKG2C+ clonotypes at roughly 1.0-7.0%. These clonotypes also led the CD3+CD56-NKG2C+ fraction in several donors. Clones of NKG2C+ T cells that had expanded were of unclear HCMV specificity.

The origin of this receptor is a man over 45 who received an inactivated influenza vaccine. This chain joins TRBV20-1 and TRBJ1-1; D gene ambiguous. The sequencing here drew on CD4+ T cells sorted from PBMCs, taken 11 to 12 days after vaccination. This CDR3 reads CSARETSNTEAFF. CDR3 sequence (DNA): TGCAGTGCTAGAGAAACATCGAACACTGAAGCTTTCTTT.